This T cell receptor (beta chain) was found in a study of T-cell reconstitution after alpha-beta-depleted transplantation in children. In its sample, this clonotype was seen many times. Preparation of the TCRbeta library was carried out with unique molecular identifiers. Each CDR3 protein is one row after TCRdb ran MiXCR on the PCR reads. Of 300,000 to 400,000 distinct CDR3 sequences listed, 10% to 15% are singletons. This clonotype was obtained from a human donor who donated a stem cell graft to a child with Fanconi anemia. The sequencing used PBMCs, collected from the stem cell graft.

CDR3 region: CASSLLSLSDYNEQFF. The CDR3 nucleotides read TGTGCCAGCAGCTTATTGAGTTTATCAGACTACAATGAGCAGTTCTTC. The rearrangement uses TRBV7-9 and TRBJ2-1; D not resolved. Per the germline V gene, CDR1 is SEHNR and CDR2 is FQNEAQ (reference sequence). This CDR3 has 16 residues. Trimming stripped 2 bases from V and 3 bases from J, with 14 bases between.